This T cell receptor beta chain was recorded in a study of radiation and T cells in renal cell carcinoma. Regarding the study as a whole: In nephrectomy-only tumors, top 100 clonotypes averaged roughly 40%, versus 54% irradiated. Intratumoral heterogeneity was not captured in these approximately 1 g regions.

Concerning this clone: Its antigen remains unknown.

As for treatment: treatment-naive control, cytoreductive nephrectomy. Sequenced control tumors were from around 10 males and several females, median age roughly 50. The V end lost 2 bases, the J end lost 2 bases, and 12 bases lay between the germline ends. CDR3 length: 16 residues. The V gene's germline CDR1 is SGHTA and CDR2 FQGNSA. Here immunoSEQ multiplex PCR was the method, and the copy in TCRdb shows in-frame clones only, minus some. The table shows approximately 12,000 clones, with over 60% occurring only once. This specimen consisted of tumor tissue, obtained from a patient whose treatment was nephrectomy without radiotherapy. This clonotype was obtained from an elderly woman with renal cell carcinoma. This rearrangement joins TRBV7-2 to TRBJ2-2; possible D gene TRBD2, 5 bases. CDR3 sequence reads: CASSLSGMGNTGELFF. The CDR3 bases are TGTGCCAGCAGCTTATCCGGGATGGGAAACACCGGGGAGCTGTTTTTT.